One and the same sample provided the 13 T cell receptor beta chains below, sequenced in a study of shared clonotypes between healthy human individuals. Clones were read by immunoSEQ multiplex PCR, and TCRdb kept only the in-frame ones, dropping some. The table records some 900,000 clones, less than 85% of them present only once. The specimen sequenced was memory CD4+ T cells sorted from blood. The subset was: CD45RA-negative fraction. The receptors shown here come from a man younger than 30 in good health.

With respect to this clone: A single base separates this from a much larger clone, so it may be a read error. The V and J genes are TRBV6-5 and TRBJ2-5, with D tentatively TRBD2 (5 bases). Germline CDR1 reads MNHEY; CDR2 reads SVGAGI. The CDR3 contains 13 residues. CDR3 in DNA: TGTGCCGGCAGGAGGACTGGGCAAGAGACCCAGTACTTC. Its translation is CAGRRTGQETQYF.

This clone was counted a few times. In DNA, the CDR3 is TGTGCCAGCAGTGAATGGGGGGATGCCTACGAGCAGTACTTC. As protein: CASSEWGDAYEQYF. The V and J genes are TRBV6-1 and TRBJ2-7, with TRBD2 as a possible D gene (6 bases). The germline gives CDR1 MNHNS, CDR2 SASEGT. CDR3 length equals 14 residues. V was trimmed by 2 bases and J by 2 bases, leaving 10 bases between them.

The chain joins TRBV29-1 to TRBJ2-5, with TRBD2 as a possible D gene (5 bases). Germline V lookup: CDR1 SQVTM, CDR2 ANQGSEA. Trimming took 4 bases from V and 2 from J, leaving 8 bases between them. CDR3 length: 12 residues. For the CDR3, the DNA is TGCAGCGTTGGGGGAGAACAAGAGACCCAGTACTTC. This gives the protein CSVGGEQETQYF.

This chain uses TRBV7-9 with TRBJ1-1; a weak D match, TRBD1 (5 bases). The CDR3 spans 15 residues. Germline CDR1 and CDR2: SEHNR and FQNEAQ (reference sequence). Trimming took 3 bases from V and 1 from J, leaving 12 bases between them. The CDR3 spells CASSLGRGTNTEAFF. CDR3 nucleotides: TGTGCCAGCAGCTTGGGGCGGGGGACGAACACTGAAGCTTTCTTT.

Turning to this clone: The same CDR3 also results from other DNA sequences found in this sample. V and J are TRBV30 and TRBJ1-3; no definite D call. Germline values: CDR1 GTSNPN, CDR2 SVGIG (reference sequence). The V gene lost 4 bases and the J gene lost 1 base, with 8 bases spanning the gap. This CDR3 contains 13 residues. CDR3 DNA: TGTGCCTGGACAGAAGATTCTGGAAACACCATATATTTT. It translates to CAWTEDSGNTIYF.

The chain uses TRBV9 and TRBJ2-5; 9 bases are a match to TRBD2. V shed 4 bases, J shed 1 base, and the junction held 11 bases outside the gene matches. CDR3 size: 17 residues. Germline V gene data show CDR1 as SGDLS and CDR2 as YYNGEE. CDR3 sequence reads: CASSSKRVAGVQETQYF. The CDR3 nucleotides read TGTGCCAGCAGCTCCAAAAGGGTAGCGGGGGTCCAAGAGACCCAGTACTTC. The full variable domain, completed using reference TRBV9 and TRBJ2-5, is DSGVTQTPKHLITATGQRVTLRCSPRSGDLSVYWYQQSLDQGLQFLIQYYNGEERAKGNILERFSAQQFPDLHSELNLSSLELGDSALYFCASSSKRVAGVQETQYFGPGTRLLVL.

The chain links TRBV30 to TRBJ2-7, with D perhaps assigned TRBD1 or TRBD2 (6 bases each). The CDR3 has 14 amino acids. Looked up from germline, CDR1 is GTSNPN and CDR2 is SVGIG (reference sequence). V was clipped by 0 bases and J by 3 bases, with 12 bases between them. Here the CDR3 reads CAWSVGGNIYEQYF. CDR3 coding DNA: TGTGCCTGGAGTGTAGGGGGGAATATCTACGAGCAGTACTTC.

A word on this clone: The sample carries other DNA sequences with the same CDR3. The chain carries TRBV10-3 and TRBJ1-5; 7 positions match TRBD1. CDR3 size: 14 residues. The V gene end was trimmed by 3 bases and the J gene end by 1 base; junction bases not matched to a gene: 0. Per the germline V gene, CDR1 is ENHRY and CDR2 is SYGVKD. In DNA form, the CDR3 reads TGTGCCATCAGTGACAGGGGGAGCAATCAGCCCCAGCATTTT. Amino acid sequence: CAISDRGSNQPQHF.

The rearrangement links TRBV19 to TRBJ1-6; possibly TRBD1 for D (5 bases). Germline V gene data show CDR1 as LNHDA and CDR2 as SQIVND (reference sequence). V lost 4 bases and J lost 7, with 17 bases in between. CDR3 length: 16 residues. The CDR3 reads CASSTSKGVKNSPLHF. CDR3 DNA sequence: TGTGCCAGTAGTACGTCAAAAGGGGTCAAGAATTCACCCCTCCACTTT. The variable domain in full, with the rest retrieved from reference TRBV19 and TRBJ1-6, is DGGITQSPKYLFRKEGQNVTLSCEQNLNHDAMYWYRQDPGQGLRLIYYSQIVNDFQKGDIAEGYSVSREKKESFPLTVTSAQKNPTAFYLCASSTSKGVKNSPLHFGNGTRLTVT.

This clone appeared a few times. This sequence joins TRBV6-5 and TRBJ2-1; a possible D gene is TRBD2 (5 bases). The CDR3 has 12 amino acids. CDR1 and CDR2 from the germline V gene are MNHEY and SVGAGI. The V end lost 2 bases, the J end lost 9 bases, and 8 bases lay between the germline ends. The CDR3, as DNA: TGTGCCAGCAGTTACCGCAGCGGTGAGCAGTTCTTC. Translated: CASSYRSGEQFF.

The rearrangement uses TRBV13 and TRBJ1-4, with 8 bases fitting TRBD1. The ends lost 0 bases at V and 7 bases at J; junction bases unmatched: 13. Germline V lookup: CDR1 PRHDT, CDR2 FYEKMQ (reference sequence). The CDR3 consists of 18 residues. CDR3 residues: CASSLGLGKTGAGEKLFF. CDR3 bases: TGTGCCAGCAGCTTAGGCCTCGGAAAGACAGGGGCAGGTGAAAAACTGTTTTTT.

The chain has TRBV7-9 and TRBJ2-7, with 8 bases aligning to TRBD1. The CDR3 consists of 13 residues. Germline-derived CDR1 and CDR2 are SEHNR and FQNEAQ (reference sequence). J gave up 2 bases and V 3 bases, and 0 bases lay outside the gene matches. CDR3 region: CASSLTGAYEQYF. CDR3 nucleotides: TGTGCCAGCAGCTTGACAGGGGCCTACGAGCAGTACTTC.

V and J are TRBV27 and TRBJ1-5, with a weak D call TRBD1 (6 bases). The V and J ends lost 4 bases and 0 bases respectively, with 16 bases between them. The germline gives CDR1 MNHEY, CDR2 SMNVEV (reference sequence). The CDR3 spans 17 residues. The CDR3 loop is CASSWRRTVNSNQPQHF. The CDR3 region has the DNA TGTGCCAGCAGTTGGCGACGGACAGTTAATAGCAATCAGCCCCAGCATTTT.